Listed below are T cell receptor beta chains from one sample, sequenced in a study of circulating and synovial CD4+ cells in juvenile arthritis. Sequenced by immunoSEQ multiplex PCR; TCRdb stores in-frame clones only, minus some. This sample has around 32,000 clones; less than 97% occur once, and the top ten carry 0.15% to 0.2%. The sequencing input was CD4+ T cells from blood. These receptors were taken from a human donor with juvenile idiopathic arthritis. CDR3s include the opening cysteine and the closing phenylalanine or tryptophan. The order of the fields is V gene, clone size, D gene, J gene, CDR3 DNA, CDR3 protein. A D gene is named only where the DNA matches it firmly. Not all rows give a size; the values are once, few, many and, for expanded clones, a class.

TRBV10-3	NA	NA	TRBJ2-1	TGTGCCAACCCATCAGCGAAGCGCCACAATGAGCAGTTCTTC	CANPSAKRHNEQFF
TRBV6-6	NA	TRBD1	TRBJ1-1	TGTGCCAGCAGTTCCTCACGGCAGGGGGGTGAAGCTTTCTTT	CASSSSRQGGEAFF
TRBV28	NA	TRBD1	TRBJ1-1	TGTGCCAGCAGTTTATACCGGACAGGGGCGGCTGAAGCTTTCTTT	CASSLYRTGAAEAFF
TRBV27	NA	TRBD1	TRBJ1-2	TGTGCCAGCAGTTTGGGGGGGACAGGTCATGGCTACACCTTC	CASSLGGTGHGYTF
TRBV30	once	NA	TRBJ1-6	TGTGCCTGGAGTGCAAGCGGGGGAAATTCCCCCCTCCACTTT	CAWSASGGNSPLHF
TRBV28	NA	TRBD1	TRBJ1-1	TGTGCCAGCAGATCGGGACAGATGAACACTGAAGCTTTCTTT	CASRSGQMNTEAFF
TRBV6-1	NA	TRBD1	TRBJ2-1	TGTGCCAGCCGGGACAGGGGAAAGTCCAATGAGCAGTTCTTC	CASRDRGKSNEQFF
TRBV18	NA	NA	TRBJ1-1	TGTGCCAGCTCACCAAACCAGGGATGGACTGAAGCTTTCTTT	CASSPNQGWTEAFF
TRBV6-1	NA	TRBD2	TRBJ2-1	TGTGCCAGCAGTGAAGCGGTGTTAGCGGGCTCCTACAATGAGCAGTTCTTC	CASSEAVLAGSYNEQFF
TRBV29-1	few	NA	TRBJ1-1	TGCAGCGTCGGGACACTGATGAACACTGAAGCTTTCTTT	CSVGTLMNTEAFF
TRBV7-2	NA	NA	TRBJ2-3	TGTGCCAGCAGCTTAGATGGGGGGAGCACAGATACGCAGTATTTT	CASSLDGGSTDTQYF
TRBV27	NA	NA	TRBJ1-5	TGTGCCAGCAGGATCCGACAGGACGGCAATCAGCCCCAGCATTTT	CASRIRQDGNQPQHF
TRBV9	NA	TRBD1	TRBJ1-2	TGTGCCAGCAGCCCCAGGACAGGGGACTATGGCTACACCTTC	CASSPRTGDYGYTF
TRBV10-3	NA	TRBD1	TRBJ1-2	TGTGCCATCACCCCACAGGGGGATTGGGATGGCTACACCTTC	CAITPQGDWDGYTF
TRBV19	NA	TRBD2	TRBJ2-1	TGTGCCAGTGGCAGACTAGCGCGAAAGTCCTACAATGAGCAGTTCTTC	CASGRLARKSYNEQFF
TRBV6-1	NA	NA	TRBJ1-1	TGTGCCAGCAGGGATGCCGGGGTCTCGGAAGCTTTCTTT	CASRDAGVSEAFF
TRBV9	NA	TRBD1	TRBJ1-2	TGTGCTTCAACTGGGACAGGGGGCAACTATGGCTACACCTTC	CASTGTGGNYGYTF
TRBV10-3	few	TRBD2	TRBJ2-3	TGTGCCATCACGGCGGGGGGCAGTACAGATACGCAGTATTTT	CAITAGGSTDTQYF
TRBV18	NA	TRBD1	TRBJ2-7	TGTGCCAGCTCATCCGGGACAGCGAAATACGAGCAGTACTTC	CASSSGTAKYEQYF
TRBV4-1	NA	NA	TRBJ1-4	TGCGCCAGCAGCTGGGACACCGCTAATGAAAAACTGTTTTTT	CASSWDTANEKLFF
TRBV30	NA	NA	TRBJ1-2	TGTGCCTGGAGTTTACAGGGTCTTGCTGGCTACACCTTC	CAWSLQGLAGYTF
TRBV19	NA	NA	TRBJ1-2	TGTGCCAGTTGGAGGACCCTCTCTGGCTACACCTTC	CASWRTLSGYTF
TRBV4-3	NA	NA	TRBJ1-5	TGCGCCAGCAGCCAAGAGGCGGCGATCTATCAGCCCCAGCATTTT	CASSQEAAIYQPQHF